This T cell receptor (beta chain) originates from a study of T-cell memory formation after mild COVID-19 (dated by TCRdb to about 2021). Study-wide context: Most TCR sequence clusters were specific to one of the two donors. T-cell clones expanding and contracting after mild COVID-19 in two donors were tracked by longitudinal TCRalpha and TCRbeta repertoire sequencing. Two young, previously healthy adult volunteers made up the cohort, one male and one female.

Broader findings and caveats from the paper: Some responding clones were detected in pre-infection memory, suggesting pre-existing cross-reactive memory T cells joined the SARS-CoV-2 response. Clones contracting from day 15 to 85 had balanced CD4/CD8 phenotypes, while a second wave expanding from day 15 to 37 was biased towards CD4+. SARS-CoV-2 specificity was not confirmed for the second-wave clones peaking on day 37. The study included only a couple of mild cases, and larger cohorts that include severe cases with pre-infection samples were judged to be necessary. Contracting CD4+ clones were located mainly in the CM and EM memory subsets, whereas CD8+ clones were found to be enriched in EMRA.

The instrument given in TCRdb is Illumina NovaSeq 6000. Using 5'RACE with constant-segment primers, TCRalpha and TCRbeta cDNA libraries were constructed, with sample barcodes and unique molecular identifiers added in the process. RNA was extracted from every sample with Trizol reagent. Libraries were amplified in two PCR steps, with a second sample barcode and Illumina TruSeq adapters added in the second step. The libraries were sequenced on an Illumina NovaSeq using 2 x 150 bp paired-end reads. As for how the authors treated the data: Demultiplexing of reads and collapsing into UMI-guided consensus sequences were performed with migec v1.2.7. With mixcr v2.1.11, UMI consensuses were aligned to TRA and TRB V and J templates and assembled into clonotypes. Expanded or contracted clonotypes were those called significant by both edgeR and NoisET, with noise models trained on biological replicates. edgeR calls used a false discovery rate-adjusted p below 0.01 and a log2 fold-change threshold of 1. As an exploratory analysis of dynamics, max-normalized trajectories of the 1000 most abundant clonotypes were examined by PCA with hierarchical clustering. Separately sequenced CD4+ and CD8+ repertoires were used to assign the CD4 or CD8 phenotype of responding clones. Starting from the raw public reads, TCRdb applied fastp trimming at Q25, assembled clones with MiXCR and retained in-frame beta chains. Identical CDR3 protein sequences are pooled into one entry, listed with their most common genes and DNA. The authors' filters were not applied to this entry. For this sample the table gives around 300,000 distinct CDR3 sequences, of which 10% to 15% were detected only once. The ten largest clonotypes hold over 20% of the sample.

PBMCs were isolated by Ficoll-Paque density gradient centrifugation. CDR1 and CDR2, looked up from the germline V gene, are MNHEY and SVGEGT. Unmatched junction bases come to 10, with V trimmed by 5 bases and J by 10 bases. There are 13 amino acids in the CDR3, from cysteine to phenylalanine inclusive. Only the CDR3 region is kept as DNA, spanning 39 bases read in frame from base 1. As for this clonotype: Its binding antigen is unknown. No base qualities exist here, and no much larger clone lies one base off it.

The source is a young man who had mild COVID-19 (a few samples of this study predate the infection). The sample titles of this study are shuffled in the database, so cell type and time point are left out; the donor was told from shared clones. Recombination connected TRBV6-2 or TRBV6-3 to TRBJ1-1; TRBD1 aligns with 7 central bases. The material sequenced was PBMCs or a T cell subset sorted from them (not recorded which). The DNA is TGTGCCAGCAGTCTTCAGGGGGAAATGGTAGCTTTCTTT. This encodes CASSLQGEMVAFF.